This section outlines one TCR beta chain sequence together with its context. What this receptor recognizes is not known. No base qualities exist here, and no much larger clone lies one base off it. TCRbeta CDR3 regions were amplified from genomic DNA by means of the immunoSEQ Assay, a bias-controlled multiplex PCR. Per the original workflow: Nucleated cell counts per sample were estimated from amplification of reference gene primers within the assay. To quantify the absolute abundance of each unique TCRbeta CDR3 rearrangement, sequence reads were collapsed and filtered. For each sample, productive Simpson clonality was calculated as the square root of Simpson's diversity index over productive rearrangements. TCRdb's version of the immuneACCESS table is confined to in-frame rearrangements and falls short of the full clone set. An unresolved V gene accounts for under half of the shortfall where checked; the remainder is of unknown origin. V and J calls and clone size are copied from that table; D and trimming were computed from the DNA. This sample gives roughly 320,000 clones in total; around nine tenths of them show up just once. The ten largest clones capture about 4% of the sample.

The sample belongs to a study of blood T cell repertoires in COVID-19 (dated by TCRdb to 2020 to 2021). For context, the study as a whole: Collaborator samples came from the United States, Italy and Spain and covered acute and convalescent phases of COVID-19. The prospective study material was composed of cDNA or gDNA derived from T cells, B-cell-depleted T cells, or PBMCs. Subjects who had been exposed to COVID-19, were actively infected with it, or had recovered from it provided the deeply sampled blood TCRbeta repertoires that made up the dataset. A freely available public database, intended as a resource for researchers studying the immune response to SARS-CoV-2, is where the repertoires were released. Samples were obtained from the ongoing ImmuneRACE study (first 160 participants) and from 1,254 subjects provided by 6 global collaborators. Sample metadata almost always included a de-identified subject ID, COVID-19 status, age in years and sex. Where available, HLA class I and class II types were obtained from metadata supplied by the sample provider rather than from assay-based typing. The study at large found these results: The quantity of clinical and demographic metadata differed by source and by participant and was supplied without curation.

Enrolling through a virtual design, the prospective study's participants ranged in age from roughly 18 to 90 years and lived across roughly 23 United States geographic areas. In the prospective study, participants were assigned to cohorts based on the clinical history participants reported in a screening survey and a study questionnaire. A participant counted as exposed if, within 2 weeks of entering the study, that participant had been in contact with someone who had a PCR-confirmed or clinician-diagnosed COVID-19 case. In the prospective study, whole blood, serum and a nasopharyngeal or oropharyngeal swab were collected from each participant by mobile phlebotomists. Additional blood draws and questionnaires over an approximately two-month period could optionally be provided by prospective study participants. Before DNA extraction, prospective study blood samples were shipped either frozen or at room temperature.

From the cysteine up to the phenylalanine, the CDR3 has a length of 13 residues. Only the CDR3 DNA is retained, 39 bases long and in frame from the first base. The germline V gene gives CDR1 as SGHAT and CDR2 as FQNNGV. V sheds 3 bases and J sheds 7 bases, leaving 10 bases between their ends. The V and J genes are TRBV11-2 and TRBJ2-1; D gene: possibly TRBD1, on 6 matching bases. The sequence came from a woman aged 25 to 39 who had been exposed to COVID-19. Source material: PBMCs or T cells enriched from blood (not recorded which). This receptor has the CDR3 CASSFTGRNEQFF. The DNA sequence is TGTGCCAGCAGCTTTACAGGGCGGAATGAGCAGTTCTTC.